The 20 T cell receptor beta chains in this list originate from one sample, sequenced in a study of PD-1 blockade in classical Hodgkin lymphoma. Relapses following autologous stem cell transplantation were seen in all patients, with brentuximab vedotin exposure varying. The repertoire was sequenced with immunoSEQ multiplex PCR; TCRdb's copy has only in-frame clones and lacks some. In the table there are 25,000 to 30,000 clones, 83% of which are singletons. This specimen consisted of peripheral blood mononuclear cells (PBMCs), obtained before the second cycle of nivolumab. The receptors come from a human donor with classical Hodgkin lymphoma.

This clone has only one observation. Its ends do not fully match the called genes, so a read error is possible. The chain is built from TRBV6-1 and TRBJ1-5; TRBD1 might be the D (5 bases). There are 14 residues in the CDR3. Germline loops: CDR1 MNHNS, CDR2 SASEGT. The CDR3 sequence is CASSPRGSNQPQHF. The CDR3 DNA reads TGTGCCAGCAGTCCTCGGGGGAGCAATCAGCCCCAGCACTTT.

The gene calls are TRBV20-1 and TRBJ2-3; D tentatively fits TRBD1 or TRBD2 (5 bases each). The CDR3 loop spans 11 amino acids. The V end was cut by 7 bases, the J end by 11 bases, with 16 bases between. Germline-derived CDR1 and CDR2 are DFQATT and SNEGSKA (reference sequence). The CDR3 is CSVRKAGGQYF. The CDR3 DNA follows: TGCAGTGTAAGAAAAGCTGGGGGGCAGTATTTT.

This clone was counted between two and nine times. The V gene is TRBV11-2, the J gene TRBJ2-7; 7 nucleotides match TRBD2. V dropped 5 bases and J dropped 4; count of bases not matched to a gene: 11. CDR3 length: 15 residues. Per the germline V gene, CDR1 is SGHAT and CDR2 is FQNNGV. The CDR3 spells CASSLAASLFYEQYV. DNA of the CDR3: TGTGCCAGCAGCCTAGCGGCCTCCTTGTTTTACGAGCAGTACGTC.

The chain employs TRBV19 and TRBJ2-1; 11 bases are shared with TRBD2. Trimming at V came to 3 bases and at J to 8 bases, leaving 3 bases not matched to a gene. Germline V lookup: CDR1 LNHDA, CDR2 SQIVND (reference sequence). The CDR3 has 14 residues. The CDR3 nucleotides read TGTGCCAGTAGTATTACTAGCGGGAGCTATGAGCAGTTCTTC. It yields the protein CASSITSGSYEQFF. Variable domain in full (rest from reference TRBV19 and TRBJ2-1): DGGITQSPKYLFRKEGQNVTLSCEQNLNHDAMYWYRQDPGQGLRLIYYSQIVNDFQKGDIAEGYSVSREKKESFPLTVTSAQKNPTAFYLCASSITSGSYEQFFGPGTRLTVL.

This chain connects TRBV7-2 to TRBJ2-7; 8 bases align to TRBD2. The CDR3 runs to 15 residues. After removal of 1 base from V and 5 bases from J, the junction contained 7 bases not matched to a gene. Germline V gene data show CDR1 as SGHTA and CDR2 as FQGNSA. The CDR3 protein is CASSLGAGALDEQYF. In nucleotides, the CDR3 is TGTGCCAGCAGCTTAGGAGCGGGAGCGCTGGACGAGCAGTACTTC. The entire variable domain, with the rest obtained from reference TRBV7-2 and TRBJ2-7, is as follows: GAGVSQSPSNKVTEKGKDVELRCDPISGHTALYWYRQSLGQGLEFLIYFQGNSAPDKSGLPSDRFSAERTGGSVSTLTIQRTQQEDSAVYLCASSLGAGALDEQYFGPGTRLTVT.

This clone appeared a single time. J is TRBJ2-7 and V is TRBV15, with 7 bases aligning to TRBD1. Per the germline V gene, CDR1 is LNHNV and CDR2 is YYDKDF (reference sequence). CDR3 length: 15 amino acids. The J segment lost 1 base and the V segment lost 0 bases, leaving 3 bases of the junction unmatched. The CDR3 coding sequence is TGTGCCACCAGCAGAGAACCGGGACAGTCCTACGAGCAGTACTTC. Amino acids: CATSREPGQSYEQYF.

The chain recombines TRBV7-8 with TRBJ2-1, with D tentatively TRBD1 or TRBD2 (7 bases each). Germline V gene lookup returns CDR1 SGHVS and CDR2 FQNEAQ. V was shortened by 2 bases and J by 9 bases, with 11 bases between the two germline ends. This CDR3 region has 13 residues. As DNA, the CDR3 is TGTGCCAGCAGCTTATCAGGGGGGGCTGAGCAGTTCTTC. It specifies CASSLSGGAEQFF.

This chain joins TRBV9 and TRBJ2-1, with D possibly being TRBD1 or TRBD2 (6 bases each). The ends were cut back, 0 bases at V and 1 base at J, with 8 bases in the middle. Germline CDR1 reads SGDLS; CDR2 reads YYNGEE. CDR3 size: 15 residues. The CDR3 region is CASSVGGGSYNEQFF. The CDR3 DNA reads TGTGCCAGCAGCGTAGGAGGGGGGTCCTACAATGAGCAGTTCTTC. Together with reference TRBV9 and TRBJ2-1, the CDR3 gives the full variable domain: DSGVTQTPKHLITATGQRVTLRCSPRSGDLSVYWYQQSLDQGLQFLIQYYNGEERAKGNILERFSAQQFPDLHSELNLSSLELGDSALYFCASSVGGGSYNEQFFGPGTRLTVL.

The CDR3: CATSRDPQGNQPQHF. DNA for the CDR3: TGTGCCACCAGCAGAGATCCACAGGGGAATCAGCCCCAGCATTTT. The V call is TRBV15, the J call TRBJ1-5, with 7 bases that match TRBD1. V was pared by 0 bases and J by 4 bases, with 3 bases of the junction left unmatched. Germline V gives CDR1 LNHNV, CDR2 YYDKDF (reference sequence). The CDR3 runs 15 residues.

The chain couples TRBV15 to TRBJ2-1, with 7 bases lining up with TRBD1. Germline trimming cut 5 bases from V and 1 base from J; bases unmatched to any gene: 8. Germline V gives CDR1 LNHNV, CDR2 YYDKDF (reference sequence). The CDR3 is 16 residues long. CDR3 region: CATSDQTGASYNEQFF. The CDR3 DNA reads TGTGCCACCAGCGACCAAACAGGGGCGTCCTACAATGAGCAGTTCTTC.

The rearrangement joins TRBV5-5 to TRBJ2-7; tentatively, D is TRBD1 (6 bases). The CDR3 sequence is 14 residues long. Germline assignment: CDR1 SGHKS and CDR2 YYEKEE (reference sequence). V gave up 0 bases and J gave up 4 bases, with 11 bases separating them. Here the CDR3 DNA reads TGTGCCAGCAGCTTGGTAGTACAGGGTTACGAGCAGTACGTC. Its translation is CASSLVVQGYEQYV.

The chain uses TRBV10-3 and TRBJ1-1; D is possibly TRBD1 (6 bases). CDR3 length equals 13 residues. Germline CDR1 is ENHRY and CDR2 is SYGVKD. Deletions cut 10 bases from V and 4 bases from J, with 16 bases between. The CDR3 bases are TGTGCCACCTCAGGGGTTGGGGGCACTGAAGCTTTCTTT. Translation gives CATSGVGGTEAFF.

The V gene is TRBV7-2, the J gene TRBJ1-2; the D gene is possibly TRBD1 (6 bases). Per the germline V gene, CDR1 is SGHTA and CDR2 is FQGNSA. Deletions cut 5 bases from V and 5 bases from J, with 15 bases between. The CDR3 runs to 14 residues. The CDR3 DNA sequence: TGTGCCAGCAGCCCCGCGGGGGCCAGGTATGGCTACACCTTC. This translates into CASSPAGARYGYTF.

This clone was seen a single time. DNA of the CDR3: TGTGCCAGCAGTTGGTGGTTTCGGGGATTGGAGACCCAGTACTTC. Protein product: CASSWWFRGLETQYF. V gene TRBV6-5 combines with J gene TRBJ2-5; possibly TRBD2 for D (5 bases). The germline V and J ends were trimmed by 4 bases and 5 bases, with 17 bases remaining between them. The CDR3 is 15 residues long. The germline CDR1 and CDR2 sequences are MNHEY and SVGAGI.

The chain links TRBV5-1 to TRBJ2-1; TRBD2 agrees at 8 bases. The CDR3 extends over 18 amino acids. With 3 bases clipped from V and 4 bases from J, the junction kept 15 bases outside the gene matches. From germline, CDR1 is SGHRS and CDR2 YFSETQ. The CDR3 DNA reads TGCGCCAGCAGCTCCCTAAGCCCAGGGTCGGGAGGGTACAATGAGCAGTTCTTC. It translates to CASSSLSPGSGGYNEQFF.

V usage is TRBV4-1 and J usage is TRBJ1-6; 7 bases are a match to TRBD1. Germline CDR1 is MGHRA and CDR2 is YSYEKL. The CDR3 sequence is 17 residues long. Trimming cost V 1 base and J 4 bases; bases outside gene matches: 7. This CDR3 is CASSQGQGVLYNSPLHF. Here the CDR3 DNA reads TGCGCCAGCAGCCAAGGCCAGGGGGTCTTATATAATTCACCCCTCCACTTT.

CDR3 region: CAISGTGQPEAFF. The CDR3 nucleotides are TGTGCCATCAGTGGAACGGGACAGCCTGAAGCTTTCTTT. The chain joins TRBV10-3 to TRBJ1-1, with 7 bases fitting TRBD1. From germline, CDR1 is ENHRY and CDR2 SYGVKD. This CDR3 has 13 amino acids. With 4 bases clipped from V and 6 bases from J, the junction kept 5 bases outside the gene matches.

The chain links TRBV2 to TRBJ2-2; no definite D call. This CDR3 contains 13 residues. The germline CDR1 and CDR2 sequences are SNHLY and FYNNEI. V shed 2 bases and J shed 7 bases, with 8 bases lying between them. The DNA of the CDR3 is TGTGCCAGCAGTGAACTAGGTTTCGGGGAGCTGTTTTTT. Its translation: CASSELGFGELFF.

The chain has TRBV5-4 and TRBJ2-5; a possible D gene is TRBD1 (6 bases). The CDR3 covers 16 residues. Germline V gene lookup returns CDR1 SGHNT and CDR2 YYREEE (reference sequence). The ends were cut back, 2 bases at V and 5 bases at J, with 19 bases in the middle. Here the CDR3 reads CASSLGGAGMIETQYF. In DNA form, the CDR3 reads TGTGCCAGCAGCTTAGGGGGAGCAGGGATGATCGAGACCCAGTACTTC.

The chain carries TRBV2 and TRBJ1-6; a weak D match, TRBD1 (6 bases). The CDR3 runs to 13 residues. CDR1 SNHLY and CDR2 FYNNEI come from the germline V gene. The V and J ends lost 6 bases and 14 bases respectively, with 17 bases between them. The CDR3 is CASRSFRDNTLHF. For the CDR3, the DNA is TGTGCCAGCAGGTCTTTCCGGGACAATACCCTCCACTTT.